The clone carrying this T cell receptor beta chain occurred a few times. As yet, its antigen is unknown. The sample originates from a study of T-cell memory formation after mild COVID-19. Study in general: Clustering of TCRs was largely donor specific. Findings and caveats of the study: There was a balanced CD4/CD8 profile in clones contracting day 15 to 85, and later expanders leaned CD4+.

One entry per CDR3 protein results from TCRdb running MiXCR on the 5' RACE reads. The table has around 250,000 distinct CDR3 sequences, approximately 9% seen once. Germline CDR1 SQVTM, CDR2 ANQGSEA. The CDR3 runs 14 residues. V was trimmed by 6 bases and J by 4 bases, leaving 19 bases between them. Sequencing input: PBMCs or a T cell subset sorted from them (not recorded which). The gene calls are TRBV29-1 and TRBJ2-7; D gene ambiguous. The receptor was isolated from a man younger than 30 who had mild COVID-19 (a few samples of this study predate the infection). Cell type and time point are not known. The CDR3 here is CSVAYQDAVYEQYF. CDR3 bases: TGCAGCGTCGCCTATCAGGACGCCGTTTACGAGCAGTACTTC.